The rows below give T cell receptor beta chains drawn from one sample of a study of T cell responses to AZD1222 COVID-19 vaccine. Clones were read by immunoSEQ multiplex PCR, and TCRdb kept only the in-frame ones, dropping some. The table lists 150,000 to 200,000 clones, 85% to 95% of them singletons. The sample was peripheral blood, taken on day 0 of AZD1222 vaccination. All receptors derive from an adult in good health. Both conserved end residues are part of each CDR3. D genes are given only for firm matches. Clone size is shown for a subset of rows, as once, few, many or a class of expanded clone.

. TRBJ2-3 TRBV3-1/TRBV3-2 . CASSQIQVSTDTQYF TGTGCCAGCAGCCAAATCCAGGTTAGCACAGATACGCAGTATTTT
. TRBJ1-2 TRBV15 . CATSRELSVGYTF TGTGCCACCAGCAGAGAACTTTCTGTTGGCTACACCTTC
few TRBJ2-2 TRBV9 . CASSSLGEAGELFF TGTGCCAGCAGCTCACTAGGGGAGGCCGGGGAGCTGTTTTTT
. TRBJ2-5 TRBV5-1 . CASSLMGRNRQETQYF TGCGCCAGCAGCTTGATGGGGCGCAACCGTCAAGAGACCCAGTACTTC
. TRBJ2-7 TRBV7-2 . CASRLGREQYF TGTGCCAGCAGACTAGGACGGGAGCAGTACTTC
. TRBJ2-3 TRBV19 TRBD1 CASSMGPGQALSTDTQYF TGTGCCAGTAGTATGGGACCGGGACAGGCCCTTAGCACAGATACGCAGTATTTT
. TRBJ1-2 TRBV14 . CASSQARARGYGYTF TGTGCCAGCAGCCAGGCTCGGGCCCGGGGCTATGGCTACACCTTC
. TRBJ1-1 TRBV19 . CASTPPYPEAFF TGTGCCAGTACCCCACCTTACCCTGAAGCTTTCTTT
. TRBJ2-7 TRBV23-1 TRBD1 CASSQPQGADSYEQYF TGCGCCAGCAGTCAGCCACAGGGGGCAGATAGCTACGAGCAGTACTTC
. TRBJ1-2 TRBV6-6 TRBD1 CASSQRQGAKYGYTF TGTGCCAGCAGCCAGCGACAGGGGGCTAAATATGGCTACACCTTC
. TRBJ2-7 TRBV28 . CASSQDSPGYYEQYF TGTGCCAGCAGTCAGGACTCCCCGGGTTACTACGAGCAGTACTTC
. TRBJ2-2 TRBV2 . CASRVTNTGELFF TGTGCCAGCAGGGTAACGAACACCGGGGAGCTGTTTTTT
. TRBJ2-1 TRBV6-5 . CASFSIPSYNEQFF TGTGCCAGCTTTAGTATCCCCTCCTACAATGAGCAGTTCTTC
. TRBJ2-1 TRBV9 TRBD1 CASSVTGAGEQFF TGTGCCAGCAGCGTTACAGGGGCAGGGGAGCAGTTCTTC
. TRBJ1-2 TRBV6-6 TRBD1 CASLTPRQGAFYGYTF TGTGCCAGCCTGACCCCCCGCCAGGGGGCATTCTATGGCTACACCTTC
. TRBJ2-2 TRBV6-2/TRBV6-3 . CASSYRPSGELFF TGTGCCAGCAGTTACCGGCCGTCCGGGGAGCTGTTTTTT
. TRBJ2-2 TRBV6-5 . CASRGGGGGTGELFF TGTGCCAGCCGGGGAGGGGGCGGCGGCACCGGGGAGCTGTTTTTT
. TRBJ1-2 TRBV27 . CASSLSIRGGLYGYTF TGTGCCAGCAGTTTATCGATACGAGGGGGGCTCTATGGCTACACCTTC
. TRBJ1-3 TRBV18 . CASSTPGNTIYF TGTGCCAGCTCAACCCCTGGAAACACCATATATTTT
. TRBJ1-1 TRBV7-9 TRBD1 CASSQTTGGAWVAEAFF TGTGCCAGCAGCCAAACTACAGGGGGCGCTTGGGTAGCTGAAGCTTTCTTT
. TRBJ1-1 TRBV28 . CASTGGGIGTEAFF TGTGCCAGCACCGGGGGCGGGATAGGCACTGAAGCTTTCTTT
. TRBJ1-2 TRBV5-1 TRBD1 CASSSDSGTGSGGYTF TGCGCCAGCAGTTCGGATTCCGGGACAGGGTCTGGTGGCTACACCTTC
. TRBJ1-2 TRBV30 . CAWNIGDGGYTF TGTGCCTGGAATATCGGGGACGGTGGCTACACCTTC
. TRBJ2-3 TRBV4-3 TRBD2 CASSQELRGGTDTQYF TGCGCCAGCAGCCAAGAATTGCGGGGGGGCACAGATACGCAGTATTTT
. TRBJ2-5 TRBV30 TRBD1 CAWRSGGTGTQYF TGTGCCTGGAGGTCAGGGGGCACCGGGACCCAGTACTTC
. TRBJ1-2 TRBV6-5 . CASSYYLTEADGYTF TGTGCCAGCAGTTACTACTTGACAGAAGCTGATGGCTACACCTTC
. TRBJ1-1 TRBV9 TRBD1 CASSPWTGGGMNTEAFF TGTGCCAGCAGCCCGTGGACAGGGGGGGGGATGAACACTGAAGCTTTCTTT
. TRBJ2-1 TRBV11-2 . CASSLDQTGPTDEQFF TGTGCCAGCAGCTTAGATCAGACGGGCCCGACTGATGAGCAGTTCTTC
. TRBJ1-2 TRBV7-9 . CASSLPRGGKEGYTF TGTGCCAGCAGCCTTCCTCGCGGGGGGAAGGAAGGCTACACCTTC
. TRBJ1-2 TRBV19 TRBD1 CASSAGQGLYGYTF TGTGCCAGTAGTGCGGGACAGGGGCTCTATGGCTACACCTTC
once TRBJ1-5 TRBV6-5 . CASRYDTKNQPQHF TGTGCCAGCAGATACGACACGAAAAATCAGCCCCAGCATTTT
. TRBJ1-4 TRBV4-3 TRBD1 CASSPRQGAREKLFF TGCGCCAGCAGCCCCCGACAGGGGGCACGGGAAAAACTGTTTTTT
once TRBJ1-2 TRBV15 . CATSRDRAGGGAGYTF TGTGCCACCAGCAGAGATCGGGCAGGCGGCGGCGCTGGCTACACCTTC
. TRBJ1-1 TRBV19 TRBD1 CASSIGTGGNTEAFF TGTGCCAGTAGTATCGGGACAGGAGGGAACACTGAAGCTTTCTTT
. TRBJ1-6 TRBV7-9 . CASSPPGGQLAPLHF TGTGCCAGCAGCCCCCCGGGGGGACAACTAGCACCCCTCCACTTT
. TRBJ2-1 TRBV3-1/TRBV3-2 . CASSQVNNEQFF TGTGCCAGCAGCCAAGTGAACAATGAGCAGTTCTTC
. TRBJ1-2 TRBV5-5 TRBD1 CASTQTGGRYGYTF TGTGCCAGCACCCAAACAGGGGGCAGGTATGGCTACACCTTC
. TRBJ2-2 TRBV14 . CASSQRMGAVHTGELFF TGTGCCAGCAGCCAAAGGATGGGGGCAGTGCACACCGGGGAGCTGTTTTTT
. TRBJ2-1 TRBV7-2 . CASSLGPPVEQFF TGTGCCAGCAGCTTAGGACCTCCGGTGGAGCAGTTCTTC
. TRBJ1-2 TRBV7-9 TRBD1 CASSSGQHKNYGYTF TGTGCCAGCAGTTCGGGACAGCACAAAAACTATGGCTACACCTTC
. TRBJ2-1 TRBV5-1 TRBD2 CASSLGAASGSDEQFF TGCGCCAGCAGCTTGGGGGCTGCTAGCGGGAGCGATGAGCAGTTCTTC
. TRBJ2-7 TRBV27 TRBD2 CASRLAGGTYEQYF TGTGCCAGCAGACTAGCGGGAGGTACCTACGAGCAGTACTTC
. TRBJ2-7 TRBV5-1 . CASSTEGGYEQYF TGCGCCAGCAGCACGGAGGGGGGCTACGAGCAGTACTTC
. TRBJ1-5 TRBV28 . CASSLRGRGYQPQHF TGTGCCAGCAGTTTAAGGGGTAGGGGTTATCAGCCCCAGCATTTT
. TRBJ1-1 TRBV24-1 . CATSDKELWNTEAFF TGTGCCACCAGTGATAAAGAACTATGGAACACTGAAGCTTTCTTT
. TRBJ2-1 TRBV10-3 . CAISESSLLYNEQFF TGTGCCATCAGTGAGTCAAGTCTACTCTACAATGAGCAGTTCTTC
. TRBJ1-1 TRBV19 TRBD1 CASSIGTGSNTEAFF TGTGCCAGTAGTATAGGGACAGGGTCGAACACTGAAGCTTTCTTT
. TRBJ1-1 TRBV6-2/TRBV6-3 . CASSYNTNTEAFF TGTGCCAGCAGTTACAACACCAACACTGAAGCTTTCTTT
. TRBJ2-1 TRBV12-5 . CASGLPRTNIRSHYNEQFF TGTGCTAGTGGTTTGCCCCGGACTAACATCCGGTCTCACTACAATGAGCAGTTCTTC